Listed here is a single T cell receptor beta chain. V lost 4 bases, J lost 13 bases, and 2 bases stayed unmatched. CDR3 length: 13 amino acids. Germline V gives CDR1 SGHTA, CDR2 FQGNSA. The treatment: some 20 received Ad26.COV2.S at low or high dose, single or two shots; about 5 received placebo; per-sample allocation not given. Sampling happened 63 days after the first vaccine or placebo injection. What was given as vaccine was an Ad26 vector encoding Wuhan-strain SARS-CoV-2 spike. TCRdb's table, derived via immunoSEQ multiplex PCR, lists solely in-frame clones and lacks some. This sample has 380,000 or so clones, with around nine tenths found just once. This record comes from a study of Ad26.COV2.S vaccination and SARS-CoV-2 variants. Study-level background: Ad26.COV2.S arm of COV1001 included the donor. Ad26.COV2.S shots went into the muscle once or twice, 56 days apart.

Sample: peripheral blood, taken in a trial of Ad26.COV2.S vaccine versus placebo. The sequence came from a person aged 18-60 years who received the Ad26.COV2.S COVID-19 vaccine or a placebo. This chain links TRBV7-2 with TRBJ1-6; 12 bases line up with TRBD1. CDR3 DNA sequence: TGTGCCAGCAGCTCGGGACAGGGGGCCCCCCTCCACTTT. It yields the protein CASSSGQGAPLHF.